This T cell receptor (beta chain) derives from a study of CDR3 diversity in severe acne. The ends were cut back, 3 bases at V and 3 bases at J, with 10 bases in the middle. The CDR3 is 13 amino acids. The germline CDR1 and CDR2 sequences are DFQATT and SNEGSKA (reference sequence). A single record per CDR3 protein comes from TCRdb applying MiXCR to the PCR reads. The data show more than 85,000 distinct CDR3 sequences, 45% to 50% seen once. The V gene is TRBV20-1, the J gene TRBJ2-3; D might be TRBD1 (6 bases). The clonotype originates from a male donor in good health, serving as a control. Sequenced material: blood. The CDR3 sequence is CSASFQGTDTQYF. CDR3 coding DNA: TGCAGTGCTAGTTTCCAGGGGACAGATACGCAGTATTTT.